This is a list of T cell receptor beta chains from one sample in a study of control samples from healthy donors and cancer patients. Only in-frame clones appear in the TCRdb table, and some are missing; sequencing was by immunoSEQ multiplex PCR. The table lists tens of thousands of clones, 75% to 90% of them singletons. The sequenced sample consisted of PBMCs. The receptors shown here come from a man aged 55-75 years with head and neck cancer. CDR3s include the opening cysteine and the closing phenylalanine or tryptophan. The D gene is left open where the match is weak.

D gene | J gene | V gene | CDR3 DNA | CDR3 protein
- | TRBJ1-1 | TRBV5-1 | TGCGCCAGCAGCTTGGCGCAGCAGGGGAGGACTGAAGCTTTCTTT | CASSLAQQGRTEAFF
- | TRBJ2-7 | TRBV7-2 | TGTGCCAGCAGCTTAGGAGACAGGCTCTACGAGCAGTACTTC | CASSLGDRLYEQYF
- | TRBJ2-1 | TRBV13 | TGTGCCAGCACCCCGGAGGGGGTCTACAATGAGCAGTTCTTC | CASTPEGVYNEQFF
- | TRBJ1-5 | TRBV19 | TGTGCCAGTAGGGGAGGAGGGCCAAGGAATCAGCCCCAGCATTTT | CASRGGGPRNQPQHF
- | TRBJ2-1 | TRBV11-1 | TGTGCCAGCAGCTTAACAAGTTACAATGAGCAGTTCTTC | CASSLTSYNEQFF
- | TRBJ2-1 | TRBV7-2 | TGTGCCAGCAGCACTTACGGCACCTACAATGAGCAGTTCTTC | CASSTYGTYNEQFF
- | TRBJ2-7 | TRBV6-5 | TGTGCCAGCCGCACCCTTATGAGCTCCTACGAGCAGTACTTC | CASRTLMSSYEQYF
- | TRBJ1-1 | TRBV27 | TGTGCCAGCAGTTTCACTGAGGGGCGCACTGAAGCTTTCTTT | CASSFTEGRTEAFF
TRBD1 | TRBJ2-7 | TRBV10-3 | TGTGCCATCAGCAAACAGGGGGGCGGCGAGCAGTACTTC | CAISKQGGGEQYF
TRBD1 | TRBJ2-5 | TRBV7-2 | TGTGCCAGCAGCCTAAGGACAGGGAGACAAGAGACCCAGTACTTC | CASSLRTGRQETQYF
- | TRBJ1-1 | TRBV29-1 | TGCAGCGTTGTTGGGGGGGCAGTTGGTACTGAAGCTTTCTTT | CSVVGGAVGTEAFF
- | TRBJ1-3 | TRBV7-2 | TGTGCCAGCAGCCAACCGCCCCCTGTCTCGGGAAACACCATATATTTT | CASSQPPPVSGNTIYF
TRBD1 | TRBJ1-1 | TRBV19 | TGTGCCAGTAGAAGGTCGGGACAGTCGCATGAAGCTTTCTTT | CASRRSGQSHEAFF
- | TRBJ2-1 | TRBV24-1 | TGTGCCACCAGTGAGCCTGATCACAATGAGCAGTTCTTC | CATSEPDHNEQFF
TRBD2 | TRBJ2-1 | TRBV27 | TGTGCCAGCAGTTTTTTCGGGACTAGCGGCTACAATGAGCAGTTCTTC | CASSFFGTSGYNEQFF
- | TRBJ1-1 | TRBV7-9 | TGTGCCAGCAGCCCCCGCCAGCGGAACACTGAAGCTTTCTTT | CASSPRQRNTEAFF
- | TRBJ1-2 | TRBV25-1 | TGTGCCAGCAGTGAATGGTATGGCTACACCTTC | CASSEWYGYTF
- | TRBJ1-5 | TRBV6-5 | TGTGCCAGCACCCGGGGGCTCGATGAGGGTCAGCCCCAGCATTTT | CASTRGLDEGQPQHF